This entry lists 9 T cell receptor beta chains sequenced from one sample in a study of T cell responses to AZD1222 COVID-19 vaccine. Libraries were prepared by immunoSEQ multiplex PCR; TCRdb keeps only in-frame clonotypes and omits some of them. The profile shows 120,000 to 150,000 clones, more than 75% of them singletons. The sequences come from peripheral blood, collected on day 0 of AZD1222 vaccination. Every receptor here comes from an adult in good health.

This chain connects TRBV23-1 to TRBJ1-1; D perhaps matches TRBD1 (5 bases). TRBV23-1 is recorded as an ORF, its role being uncertain. This CDR3 has 12 residues. With 7 bases removed from V and 6 bases from J, the gap between germline ends came to 12 bases. CDR3 DNA: TGCGCCAGCAAAGACAGTTCCCCTGAAGCTTTCTTT. Its protein is CASKDSSPEAFF.

The CDR3 here is CASSLDLNQPQHF. The CDR3 DNA sequence: TGTGCCAGCAGCTTAGACCTAAATCAGCCCCAGCATTTT. V gene TRBV13 combines with J gene TRBJ1-5; D is unresolved. Trimming shortened V by 1 base and J by 4 bases, and 5 bases separated the two germline ends. From germline, CDR1 is PRHDT and CDR2 FYEKMQ (reference sequence). This CDR3 is built from 13 residues.

The genes are TRBV5-8 and TRBJ2-7; TRBD2 matches at 9 bases. The CDR3 totals 17 residues. Germline CDR1 is SGHTS and CDR2 is YDEGEE. V was clipped by 6 bases and J by 2 bases; unmatched bases: 15. CDR3 bases: TGTGCCAGCACCAACCCCGGGGCGGGAGGGTGGCCCTACGAGCAGTACTTC. It specifies CASTNPGAGGWPYEQYF.

The CDR3 loop reads CASSQGTSGAYEQYF. DNA of the CDR3: TGTGCCAGCAGCCAAGGAACTAGCGGGGCTTACGAGCAGTACTTC. The rearrangement joins TRBV4-2 to TRBJ2-7, with 10 bases lining up with TRBD2. The CDR3 contains 15 residues. The J segment lost 4 bases and the V segment lost 1 base, leaving 4 bases of the junction unmatched. Germline lookup yields CDR1 LGHNA and CDR2 YNFKEQ.

The J gene is TRBJ2-2, the V gene TRBV13; 9 positions agree with TRBD2. The J segment lost 4 bases and the V segment lost 3 bases, leaving 3 bases of the junction unmatched. The CDR3 consists of 15 residues. Germline CDR1 and CDR2: PRHDT and FYEKMQ (reference sequence). The CDR3 region has the DNA TGTGCCAGCAGCTTCCCGCGGGGGGGCACCGGGGAGCTGTTTTTT. Encoded protein: CASSFPRGGTGELFF.

This clone was observed once. This chain joins TRBV6-5 and TRBJ1-2; D is perhaps TRBD1 (5 bases). Germline V gene sequence: CDR1 MNHEY, CDR2 SVGAGI. Trimming pared 6 bases from V and 5 bases from J, leaving 16 bases between. This CDR3 is 14 amino acids long. The CDR3, as DNA: TGTGCCAGCAGCCGGATTCTCGGGGCTTATGGCTACACCTTC. Translation gives CASSRILGAYGYTF.

This chain uses TRBV7-9 with TRBJ1-5, with D possibly being TRBD1 (6 bases). Germline V gene sequence: CDR1 SEHNR, CDR2 FQNEAQ (reference sequence). V was pared by 3 bases and J by 3 bases, with 15 bases between. The CDR3 contains 16 residues. This CDR3 is CASSLDAQGSNQPQHF. The CDR3 nucleotides read TGTGCCAGCAGCTTGGACGCACAGGGTTCCAATCAGCCCCAGCATTTT.

The chain couples TRBV4-1 to TRBJ2-7; 11 nucleotides line up with TRBD1. V shed 3 bases, J shed 0 bases, and the junction held 1 base outside the gene matches. The CDR3 is made up of 15 amino acids. The germline V gene encodes CDR1 MGHRA and CDR2 YSYEKL. CDR3 sequence reads: CASSHGTGGSYEQYF. The CDR3 nucleotides are TGCGCCAGCAGCCACGGGACAGGGGGCTCCTACGAGCAGTACTTC.

The chain combines TRBV7-2 with TRBJ1-6, with D unclear. Germline V gene lookup returns CDR1 SGHTA and CDR2 FQGNSA. The V end was cut by 5 bases, the J end by 7 bases, with 15 bases between. The CDR3 runs to 15 residues. The CDR3: CASSRELGWNSPLHF. CDR3 bases: TGTGCCAGCAGCCGTGAGTTGGGATGGAATTCACCCCTCCACTTT.